This T cell receptor beta chain originates from a study of T cell responses to AZD1222 COVID-19 vaccine. CDR1 LNHDA and CDR2 SQIVND come from the germline V gene (reference sequence). The CDR3 runs to 12 residues. Trimming cost V 6 bases and J 7 bases, with 12 bases left between them. TCRdb's table, derived via immunoSEQ multiplex PCR, lists solely in-frame clones and lacks some. The sample has over 150,000 clones; approximately 92% are singletons. This sample comprised peripheral blood, obtained 28 days after the second dose of the MenACWY control vaccine. This TCR was recovered from an adult who received the MenACWY meningococcal vaccine as a control. The genes are TRBV19 and TRBJ2-5; the D is unclear. The CDR3 loop reads CASSQIEGTQYF. DNA for the CDR3: TGTGCCAGTAGCCAGATCGAAGGGACCCAGTACTTC.